Following are 16 T cell receptor beta chains from one sample sequenced in a study of prognosis after radiotherapy for stage I lung cancer. CDR3 of TCR beta was amplified from genomic DNA via a two-round multiplex PCR. Round-one PCR had primers specific to each TRBV and TRBJ gene. One entry per CDR3 protein results from TCRdb running MiXCR on the multiplex PCR reads. There are fewer than 25,000 distinct CDR3 sequences in the sample; approximately 50% occur only once, and less than 35% lies in the top ten. Sequencing was performed on PBMCs, taken before or after stereotactic body radiation therapy (not recorded which). These receptors came from a donor of 50 years or more with non-small cell lung cancer.

The rearrangement uses TRBV20-1 and TRBJ1-2; the match to TRBD1 covers 10 bases. The CDR3 sequence is 17 residues long. Germline V gene data show CDR1 as DFQATT and CDR2 as SNEGSKA (reference sequence). The V segment lost 0 bases and the J segment 4 bases; nucleotides outside the gene matches: 11. CDR3 nucleotides: TGCAGTGCTAGAGAACGGGACAGGGGCCAAAAGTTCTATGGCTACACCTTC. Its protein product is CSARERDRGQKFYGYTF.

Of note for this clonotype: A clone one base away is much larger, so this may be a read error. The rearrangement uses TRBV6-1 and TRBJ2-2, with D perhaps TRBD2 (6 bases). The length of the CDR3 is 13 residues. CDR1 and CDR2 (germline): MNHNS, SASEGT. This CDR3 is CASQCVNTGGLFF. CDR3 nucleotides: TGTGCCAGCCAGTGCGTCAACACCGGGGGGCTGTTTTTT.

A word on this clonotype: A much larger clone lies one base from this, so it may be a read error. The chain joins TRBV3-1 to TRBJ2-7; TRBD2 aligns across 9 bases. This CDR3 has 15 amino acids. Trimming at V came to 3 bases and at J to 3 bases, leaving 6 bases not matched to a gene. The V gene's germline CDR1 is LGHDT and CDR2 YNNKEL (reference sequence). The CDR3 DNA follows: TGTGCCAGCAGCCAGGGGTGGCGGGAGGGCTACGAGCAGTACTTC. Encoded protein: CASSQGWREGYEQYF.

The chain joins TRBV15 to TRBJ1-6; D call uncertain. The CDR3 consists of 14 residues. V lost 9 bases to trimming and J lost 11 bases, with 20 bases between them. Germline V gives CDR1 LNHNV, CDR2 YYDKDF (reference sequence). Here the CDR3 DNA reads TGTGCCACTGGAATGACATCACAGTGGCCACCCCTCCACTTT. It is translated as CATGMTSQWPPLHF.

The sample holds many counts of this clonotype. The V call is TRBV9, the J call TRBJ2-1; 8 bases align to TRBD1. The CDR3 totals 15 residues. Per germline, CDR1 SGDLS and CDR2 YYNGEE. Trimming cost V 3 bases and J 9 bases; bases outside gene matches: 11. The CDR3 nucleotides read TGTGCCAGCAGCGACCGGACAGGGCTAGAGACTGAGCAGTTCTTC. Translating it yields CASSDRTGLETEQFF.

The chain couples TRBV5-1 to TRBJ2-2, with a weak D call TRBD2 (5 bases). The CDR3 is 13 amino acids. Germline V lookup: CDR1 SGHRS, CDR2 YFSETQ. Trimming took off 3 bases at V and 9 bases at J, with 12 bases between the two ends. CDR3: CASSSGFSWELFF. The CDR3 region has the DNA TGCGCCAGCAGCTCGGGGTTCTCCTGGGAGCTGTTTTTT.

The chain uses TRBV29-1 and TRBJ2-7; TRBD1 might be the D (6 bases). The ends were cut back, 4 bases at V and 3 bases at J, with 13 bases in the middle. The CDR3 consists of 13 residues. Germline CDR1 is SQVTM and CDR2 is ANQGSEA. The CDR3 spells CSVAVQGGYEQYF. The CDR3 DNA sequence: TGCAGCGTTGCTGTACAGGGTGGCTACGAGCAGTACTTC.

This clonotype was observed a handful of times. This clone may be a read error of a much larger clone one base away. The chain links TRBV6-2 or TRBV6-3 to TRBJ1-2; maybe TRBD1 (6 bases). This CDR3 spans 16 amino acids. Looked up from germline, CDR1 is MNHEY and CDR2 is SVGEGT. The CDR3 DNA follows: TGTGCCGGCAGCTACGTGTTTAGGGGACAACCACGGGGCTACACCTTC. This gives the protein CAGSYVFRGQPRGYTF.

This chain uses TRBV29-1 with TRBJ2-2; TRBD1 is a possible D gene (5 bases). This CDR3 region has 11 residues. CDR1 SQVTM and CDR2 ANQGSEA come from the germline V gene. Trimming took off 4 bases at V and 6 bases at J, with 6 bases between the two ends. The CDR3: CSVVGAGELFF. The CDR3 DNA is TGCAGCGTTGTAGGGGCCGGGGAGCTGTTTTTT.

The V gene is TRBV29-1, the J gene TRBJ2-7; the match to TRBD2 covers 7 bases. The germline V gene encodes CDR1 SQVTM and CDR2 ANQGSEA. CDR3 size: 14 residues. Losses at the gene ends were 7 bases for V and 2 bases for J; bases not matched to a gene: 11. The CDR3 here is CSAGRGGETYEQYF. The CDR3 bases are TGCAGCGCCGGTCGGGGAGGGGAGACCTACGAGCAGTACTTC.

To note about this clonotype: A much larger clone differs from this one at a single base, so this may be a read error. This chain joins TRBV5-1 and TRBJ2-1; possibly TRBD2 for D (6 bases). Trimming removed 2 bases at V and 9 bases at J, with 18 bases between. The CDR3 contains 15 residues. The V gene's germline CDR1 is SGHRS and CDR2 YFSETQ. The CDR3 nucleotides are TGCGCCAGCAGCTTCGGGAGCGTGAGACCAGGTGAGCAGTTCTTC. This gives the protein CASSFGSVRPGEQFF.

This clonotype was seen repeatedly, ten times or more. This chain links TRBV28 with TRBJ2-1, with TRBD2 matching 7 bases. Germline CDR1 is MDHEN and CDR2 is SYDVKM. The trim removed 6 bases at V and 0 bases at J, leaving 5 bases unmatched. There are 15 residues in the CDR3. The CDR3 region has the DNA TGTGCCAGCAGCCCGGGGACTAACTCCTACAATGAGCAGTTCTTC. Amino acid sequence: CASSPGTNSYNEQFF.

The chain joins TRBV2 to TRBJ1-2; tentatively, D is TRBD1 (6 bases). The germline V and J ends were trimmed by 6 bases and 2 bases, with 16 bases remaining between them. The CDR3 loop spans 15 amino acids. CDR1 SNHLY and CDR2 FYNNEI come from the germline V gene. CDR3 residues: CASRTEPGHNYGYTF. For the CDR3, the DNA is TGTGCCAGCAGGACCGAGCCGGGACACAACTATGGCTACACCTTC.

This clonotype was found many times. J is TRBJ1-6 and V is TRBV10-3; TRBD1 matches at 7 bases. Per the germline V gene, CDR1 is ENHRY and CDR2 is SYGVKD. The length of the CDR3 is 15 residues. J lost 9 bases, V lost 3 bases, and 8 bases had no gene match. The CDR3 is CAISEGGRDGSPLHF. CDR3 nucleotides: TGTGCCATCAGTGAAGGGGGCAGGGACGGTTCACCCCTCCACTTT.

To note about this clonotype: A much larger clone lies a single base off, so this may be a read error. V and J are TRBV15 and TRBJ1-1, with 7 bases that match TRBD1. The CDR3 runs to 15 residues. The ends lost 4 bases at V and 10 bases at J; junction bases unmatched: 15. Germline lookup yields CDR1 LNHNV and CDR2 YYDKDF (reference sequence). The CDR3 loop reads CATSTQGGGFAGAFF. In DNA, the CDR3 is TGTGCCACCAGCACCCAGGGGGGGGGATTTGCTGGAGCTTTCTTT.

This chain connects TRBV20-1 to TRBJ1-2; possible D gene TRBD1, 5 bases. The V gene's germline CDR1 is DFQATT and CDR2 SNEGSKA (reference sequence). Trimming shortened V by 2 bases and J by 7 bases, and 11 bases separated the two germline ends. The CDR3 is 12 residues long. CDR3 sequence: CSARQAGSGYTF. The CDR3, as DNA: TGCAGTGCTAGACAAGCAGGGTCTGGCTACACCTTC.